This T cell receptor (beta chain) was recovered during a study of CD4 T cells in relation to SARS-CoV-2 and coronaviruses. Germline V lookup: CDR1 MNHEY, CDR2 SVGEGT. The CDR3 has 17 residues. The V and J ends lost 4 bases and 3 bases respectively, with 18 bases between them. The unexposed donors gave CD4+ T cells in about 2010-2019, prior to COVID-19. CD4+ T cells were isolated from the cells after around 9 days of culture. On this clone itself: Its antigen is currently unknown.

Profiling relied on immunoSEQ multiplex PCR, and the TCRdb table lists in-frame clones only, not all of them. Counted here are 20,000 to 25,000 clones, under 85% occurring once; the ten biggest clones make up roughly an eighth. The chain uses TRBV6-2 or TRBV6-3 and TRBJ2-2; D is unresolved. The sample was CD4+ T cells from PBMCs, cultured in vitro. The receptor was derived from a human donor in good health. The DNA for the CDR3 is TGTGCCAGCAGTTTCGACGTGGGTCGTCTGGACACCGGGGAGCTGTTTTTT. This encodes CASSFDVGRLDTGELFF.